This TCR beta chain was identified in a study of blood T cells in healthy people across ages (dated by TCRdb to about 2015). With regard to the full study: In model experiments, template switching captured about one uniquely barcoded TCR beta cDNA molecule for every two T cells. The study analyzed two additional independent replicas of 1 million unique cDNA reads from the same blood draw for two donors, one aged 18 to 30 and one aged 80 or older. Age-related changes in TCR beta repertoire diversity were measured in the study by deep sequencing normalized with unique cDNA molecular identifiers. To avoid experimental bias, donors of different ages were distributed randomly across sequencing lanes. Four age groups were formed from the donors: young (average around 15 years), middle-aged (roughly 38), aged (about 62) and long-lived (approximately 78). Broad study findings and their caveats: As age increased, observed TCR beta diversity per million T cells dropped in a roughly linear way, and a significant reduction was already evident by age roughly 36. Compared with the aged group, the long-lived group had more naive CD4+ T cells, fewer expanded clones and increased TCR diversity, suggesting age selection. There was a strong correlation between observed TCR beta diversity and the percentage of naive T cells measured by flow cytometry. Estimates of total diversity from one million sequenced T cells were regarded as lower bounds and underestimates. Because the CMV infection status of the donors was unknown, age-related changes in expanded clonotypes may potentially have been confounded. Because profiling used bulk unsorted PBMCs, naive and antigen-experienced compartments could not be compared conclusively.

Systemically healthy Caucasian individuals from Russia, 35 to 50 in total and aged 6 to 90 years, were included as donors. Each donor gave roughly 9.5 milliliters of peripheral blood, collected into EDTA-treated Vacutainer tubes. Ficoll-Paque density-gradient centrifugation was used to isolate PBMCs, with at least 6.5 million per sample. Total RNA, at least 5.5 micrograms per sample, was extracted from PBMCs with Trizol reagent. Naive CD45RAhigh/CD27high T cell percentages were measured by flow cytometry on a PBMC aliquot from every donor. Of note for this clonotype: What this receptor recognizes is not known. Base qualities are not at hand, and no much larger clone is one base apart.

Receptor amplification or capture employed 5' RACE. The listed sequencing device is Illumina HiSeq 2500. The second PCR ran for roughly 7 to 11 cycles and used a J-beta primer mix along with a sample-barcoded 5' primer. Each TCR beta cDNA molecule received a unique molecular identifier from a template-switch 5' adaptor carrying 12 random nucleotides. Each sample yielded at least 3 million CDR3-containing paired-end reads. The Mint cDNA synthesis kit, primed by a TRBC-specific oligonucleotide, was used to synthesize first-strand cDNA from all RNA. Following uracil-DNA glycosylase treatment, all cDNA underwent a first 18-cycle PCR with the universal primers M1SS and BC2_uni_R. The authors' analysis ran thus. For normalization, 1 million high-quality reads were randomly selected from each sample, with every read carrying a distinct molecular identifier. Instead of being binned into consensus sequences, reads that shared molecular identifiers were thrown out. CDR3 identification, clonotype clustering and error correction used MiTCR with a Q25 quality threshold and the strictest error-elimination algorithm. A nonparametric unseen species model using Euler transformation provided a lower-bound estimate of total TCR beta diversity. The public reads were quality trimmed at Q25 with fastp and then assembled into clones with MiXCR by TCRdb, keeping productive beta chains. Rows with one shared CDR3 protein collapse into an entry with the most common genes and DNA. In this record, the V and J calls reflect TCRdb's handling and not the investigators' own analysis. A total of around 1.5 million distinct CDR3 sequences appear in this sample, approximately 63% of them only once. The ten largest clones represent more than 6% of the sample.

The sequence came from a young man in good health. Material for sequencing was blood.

The bases read TGCAGTGCTAGGGAAACTAGCGGAAGGAACAATGAGCAGTTCTTC. It encodes CSARETSGRNNEQFF. The rearrangement combines TRBV20-1 with TRBJ2-1; 8 central bases correspond to TRBD2. The V end gives up 3 bases and the J end 5 bases, leaving 9 bases in the junction not matched to a gene. Sequences DFQATT (CDR1) and SNEGSKA (CDR2) are obtained from the germline V gene (reference sequence). Reading from cysteine to phenylalanine, the CDR3 counts 15 amino acids. Just CDR3 DNA is preserved here, 45 bases in frame from base 1.